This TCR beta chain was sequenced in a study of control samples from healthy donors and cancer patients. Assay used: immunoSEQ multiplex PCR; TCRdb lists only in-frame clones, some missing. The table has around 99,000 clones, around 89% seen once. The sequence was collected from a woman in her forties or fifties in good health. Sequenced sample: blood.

The DNA for the CDR3 is TGTGCCAGCGCCTCAATTAGCACAGATACGCAGTATTTT. Its protein is CASASISTDTQYF. The gene calls are TRBV27 and TRBJ2-3; D uncertain. CDR1 and CDR2 from the germline V gene are MNHEY and SMNVEV (reference sequence). V lost 8 bases and J lost 0, with 9 bases in between. The CDR3 spans 13 residues.